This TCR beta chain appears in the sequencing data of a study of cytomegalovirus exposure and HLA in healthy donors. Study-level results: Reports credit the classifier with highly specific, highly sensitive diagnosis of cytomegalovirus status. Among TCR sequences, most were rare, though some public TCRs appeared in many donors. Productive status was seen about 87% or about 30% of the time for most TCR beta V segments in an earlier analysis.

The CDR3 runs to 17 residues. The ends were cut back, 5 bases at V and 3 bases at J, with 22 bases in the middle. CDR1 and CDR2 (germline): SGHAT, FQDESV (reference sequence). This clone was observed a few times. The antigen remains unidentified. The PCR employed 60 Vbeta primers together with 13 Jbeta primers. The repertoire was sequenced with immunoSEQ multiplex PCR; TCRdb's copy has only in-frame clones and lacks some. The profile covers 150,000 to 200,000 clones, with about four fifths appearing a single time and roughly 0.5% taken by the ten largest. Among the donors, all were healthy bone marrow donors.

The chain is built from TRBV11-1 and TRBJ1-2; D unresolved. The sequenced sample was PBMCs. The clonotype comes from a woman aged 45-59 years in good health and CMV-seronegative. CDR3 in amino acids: CASSLGLESHEHYGYTF. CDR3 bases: TGTGCCAGCAGCCTTGGACTCGAGTCTCATGAGCACTATGGCTACACCTTC.